These 20 T cell receptor beta chains came from one sample sequenced in a study of early T cells in non-severe SARS-CoV-2 infection. MiXCR, applied by TCRdb to the 5' RACE reads, yields one record per CDR3 protein. The table records roughly 32,000 distinct CDR3 sequences, roughly 6.6% of them present only once. What was sequenced was whole blood. These receptors originate from an adult who was a healthcare worker with PCR-confirmed SARS-CoV-2 infection or an uninfected control (not recorded which).

The chain is built from TRBV9 and TRBJ2-7, with TRBD1 matching 9 bases. V trimming: 3 bases; J trimming: 4 bases; junction bases outside the gene matches: 20. Germline values: CDR1 SGDLS, CDR2 YYNGEE. This CDR3 contains 19 residues. The CDR3 DNA follows: TGTGCCAGCAGCGAAGGTCCTACGAACTCCGGGACAGGGAGGTACGAGCAGTACTTC. Its protein is CASSEGPTNSGTGRYEQYF.

This clonotype has ten or more counts. The chain uses TRBV28 and TRBJ2-1, with TRBD2 identical over 7 bases. Trimming at V came to 4 bases and at J to 3 bases, leaving 6 bases not matched to a gene. This CDR3 is 15 amino acids long. Germline V CDR1 and CDR2: MDHEN, SYDVKM. CDR3: CASSSAGDLYNEQFF. The CDR3 DNA reads TGTGCCAGCAGTTCCGCGGGAGATCTCTACAATGAGCAGTTCTTC.

This clonotype was counted ten times or more. The chain has TRBV7-8 and TRBJ2-7, with 10 bases matching TRBD2. J lost 2 bases, V lost 2 bases, and 6 bases had no gene match. The germline V gene encodes CDR1 SGHVS and CDR2 FQNEAQ. This CDR3 comprises 16 residues. The CDR3 loop reads CASSLSTSGLTYEQYF. The DNA for the CDR3 is TGTGCCAGCAGCTTATCGACTAGCGGGCTTACCTACGAGCAGTACTTC.

The V gene is TRBV11-2, the J gene TRBJ2-5; D is undetermined. V gave up 5 bases and J gave up 1 base, with 5 bases separating them. CDR3 length: 12 amino acids. Per the germline V gene, CDR1 is SGHAT and CDR2 is FQNNGV. CDR3 in amino acids: CASSTLQETQYF. The CDR3 DNA reads TGTGCCAGCAGCACCCTCCAAGAGACCCAGTACTTC.

This clonotype was found many times. The chain uses TRBV5-1 and TRBJ1-5; D may be TRBD1 (6 bases). CDR1 and CDR2 (germline): SGHRS, YFSETQ. This CDR3 region has 14 residues. Trimming took off 4 bases at V and 3 bases at J, with 11 bases between the two ends. The CDR3 coding sequence is TGCGCCAGCAGCCCGGACAGATTCAATCAGCCCCAGCATTTT. This gives the protein CASSPDRFNQPQHF. The full variable domain, with the rest looked up from reference TRBV5-1 and TRBJ1-5, is KAGVTQTPRYLIKTRGQQVTLSCSPISGHRSVSWYQQTPGQGLQFLFEYFSETQRNKGNFPGRFSGRQFSNSRSEMNVSTLELGDSALYLCASSPDRFNQPQHFGDGTRLSIL.

This clonotype was detected ten times or more. The rearrangement links TRBV7-2 to TRBJ2-7; D is perhaps TRBD1 or TRBD2 (5 bases each). The CDR3 runs to 15 residues. V lost 5 bases and J 5 bases, leaving 19 bases between the germline ends. Germline values: CDR1 SGHTA, CDR2 FQGNSA. The CDR3 region is CASSLYSGAGDEQYF. Written as DNA, the CDR3 is TGTGCCAGCAGCCTCTATTCCGGGGCCGGGGACGAGCAGTACTTC.

This clonotype was found many times. V gene TRBV7-9 combines with J gene TRBJ1-2, with D unclear. V lost 1 base to trimming and J lost 1 base, with 13 bases between them. Per the germline V gene, CDR1 is SEHNR and CDR2 is FQNEAQ (reference sequence). This CDR3 contains 16 residues. CDR3 bases: TGTGCCAGCAGCTTAGATCGGGCAGATTTTAACTATGGCTACACCTTC. Encoded protein: CASSLDRADFNYGYTF.

This clonotype has a count of ten or more. CDR3 amino acids: CAIPETSGYNEQFF. The CDR3 DNA reads TGTGCCATTCCCGAGACTAGCGGTTACAATGAGCAGTTCTTC. The V gene is TRBV7-9, the J gene TRBJ2-1; TRBD2 matches at 9 bases. Germline CDR1 and CDR2: SEHNR and FQNEAQ (reference sequence). V dropped 10 bases and J dropped 4; count of bases not matched to a gene: 8. This CDR3 is built from 14 residues.

This clonotype was observed many times. The junction shows a germline mismatch at one end, possibly a read error. The gene calls are TRBV7-7 and TRBJ2-3, with D perhaps TRBD2 (6 bases). The CDR3 is made up of 15 amino acids. The germline CDR1 and CDR2 sequences are SSHAT and FNYEAQ (reference sequence). CDR3 protein: CASSPRDSLTDTQYF. CDR3 bases: TGTGCTAGCAGCCCGCGGGACTCGCTCACAGATACGCAGTATTTT.

This clonotype has at least ten counts. This chain uses TRBV11-3 with TRBJ2-3, with D hard to call. V gave up 1 base and J gave up 5 bases, with 13 bases separating them. In germline, CDR1 is SGHNT, CDR2 YENEEA. CDR3 size: 15 residues. CDR3 DNA: TGTGCCAGCAGCTTAGGCGGTTCGGGCGGAGATACGCAGTATTTT. Translation: CASSLGGSGGDTQYF.

This clonotype was seen repeatedly, ten times or more. This sequence joins TRBV28 and TRBJ1-1; 9 positions match TRBD1. From germline, CDR1 is MDHEN and CDR2 SYDVKM. The ends lost 9 bases at V and 7 bases at J; junction bases unmatched: 9. The CDR3 is 13 residues long. The CDR3 DNA is TGTGCCAGTGCCTCGGGACAGGGAGTTGAAGCTTTCTTT. Translating gives CASASGQGVEAFF.

This clonotype was seen many times. The gene calls are TRBV10-3 and TRBJ2-3; the D gene is possibly TRBD1 (5 bases). V was cut by 2 bases and J by 7 bases, with 13 bases left in between. Germline V gene sequence: CDR1 ENHRY, CDR2 SYGVKD. This CDR3 has 14 residues. This CDR3 is CAISEPRQIYTQYF. The CDR3 DNA reads TGTGCCATCAGTGAGCCACGACAGATTTATACGCAGTATTTT.

This clonotype was counted a few times. V and J are TRBV12-3 or TRBV12-4 and TRBJ2-4; D uncertain. The CDR3 is 15 residues long. With 6 bases removed from V and 1 base from J, the gap between germline ends came to 13 bases. The CDR3 reads CASSRGDYAKNIQYF. CDR3 coding DNA: TGTGCCAGCAGCCGAGGTGATTACGCCAAAAACATTCAGTACTTC.

This clonotype showed up many times. The rearrangement uses TRBV18 and TRBJ1-2, with a tentative D call TRBD1 (6 bases). The V end was cut by 4 bases, the J end by 4 bases, with 16 bases between. This CDR3 contains 15 residues. The germline V gene has CDR1 KGHSH and CDR2 LQKENI. The CDR3 region is CASSQRDTLGYGYTF. CDR3 sequence (DNA): TGTGCCAGCTCACAAAGGGACACTCTGGGCTATGGCTACACCTTC.

This clonotype was found many times. The genes are TRBV27 and TRBJ2-7; unclear D gene. The V end lost 10 bases, the J end lost 0 bases, and 4 bases lay between the germline ends. This CDR3 comprises 10 residues. CDR1 and CDR2 (germline): MNHEY, SMNVEV (reference sequence). CDR3 amino acids: CAIPSYEQYF. For the CDR3, the DNA is TGTGCCATTCCCTCCTACGAGCAGTACTTC.

This clonotype showed up many times. The chain employs TRBV12-3 or TRBV12-4 and TRBJ1-6; D uncertain. The CDR3 is 13 amino acids. V lost 2 bases and J 6 bases, leaving 5 bases between the germline ends. The CDR3 DNA reads TGTGCCAGCAGTTTAATGGTTAATTCACCCCTCCACTTT. Residues: CASSLMVNSPLHF.

This clonotype was recorded many times. The chain employs TRBV6-2 or TRBV6-3 and TRBJ1-1; D is perhaps TRBD1 (5 bases). V was clipped by 5 bases and J by 1 base, with 11 bases between them. The CDR3 consists of 14 residues. The germline V gene encodes CDR1 MNHEY and CDR2 SVGEGT. This CDR3 reads CASSPGTGNTEAFF. The DNA for the CDR3 is TGTGCCAGCAGTCCCGGGACGGGGAACACTGAAGCTTTCTTT.

V gene TRBV11-2 combines with J gene TRBJ1-2; no definite D call. There are 15 residues in the CDR3. Germline-derived CDR1 and CDR2 are SGHAT and FQNNGV. The germline V and J ends were trimmed by 4 bases and 4 bases, with 16 bases remaining between them. CDR3 nucleotide sequence: TGTGCCAGCAGCTCCCCGAAGGCATGGACCTATGGCTACACCTTC. Translating gives CASSSPKAWTYGYTF.

This clonotype was seen at least ten times. The chain carries TRBV28 and TRBJ2-3; 7 bases map to TRBD1. The junction had 8 bases not matched to a gene; V was cut back by 5 bases and J by 6 bases. Germline lookup yields CDR1 MDHEN and CDR2 SYDVKM. This CDR3 has 14 residues. The DNA for the CDR3 is TGTGCCAGCAGTAAGGCTTACAGGGGTGATACGCAGTATTTT. Residues: CASSKAYRGDTQYF. The full variable domain, completed using reference TRBV28 and TRBJ2-3, is DVKVTQSSRYLVKRTGEKVFLECVQDMDHENMFWYRQDPGLGLRLIYFSYDVKMKEKGDIPEGYSVSREKKERFSLILESASTNQTSMYLCASSKAYRGDTQYFGPGTRLTVL.

There are many counts of this clonotype. The CDR3, as DNA: TGTGCCAGCAGCTTATTGGAGATCAAAAACATTCAGTACTTC. Encoded protein: CASSLLEIKNIQYF. V and J are TRBV11-2 and TRBJ2-4; D ambiguous. CDR3 size: 14 residues. Trimming removed 2 bases from V and 3 bases from J, with 8 bases in between. The V gene's germline CDR1 is SGHAT and CDR2 FQNNGV.